The source of this T cell receptor (beta chain) is a study of CD8+ T cells in alopecia areata. Study-wide results and limits: Scalp and blood samples kept many expanded lesional clones throughout tofacitinib.

The CDR3 has 14 amino acids. Looked up from germline, CDR1 is MNHEY and CDR2 is SVGAGI. Trimming removed 0 bases at V and 2 bases at J, with 5 bases between. Extracted RNA was reverse transcribed, and the resulting cDNA served as sequencing template. Assay: immunoSEQ multiplex PCR; the TCRdb copy retains only in-frame clones and omits some. The table shows approximately 130,000 clones, with 61% occurring only once. Specified treatment: oral pan-JAK inhibitor, 5-10 mg twice daily. This clone occurred a few times. Its target is unknown. Other DNA variants within this sample encode the same CDR3. The chain couples TRBV6-5 to TRBJ1-5; perhaps TRBD1 as D (5 bases). The starting material was CD4+ T cells sorted from blood, obtained at week 4, from a patient treated with tofacitinib. The TCR originated in a human donor with alopecia areata. Written as DNA, the CDR3 is TGTGCCAGCAGTTACTCAGGGGGCAATCAGCCCCAGCATTTT. Protein: CASSYSGGNQPQHF.